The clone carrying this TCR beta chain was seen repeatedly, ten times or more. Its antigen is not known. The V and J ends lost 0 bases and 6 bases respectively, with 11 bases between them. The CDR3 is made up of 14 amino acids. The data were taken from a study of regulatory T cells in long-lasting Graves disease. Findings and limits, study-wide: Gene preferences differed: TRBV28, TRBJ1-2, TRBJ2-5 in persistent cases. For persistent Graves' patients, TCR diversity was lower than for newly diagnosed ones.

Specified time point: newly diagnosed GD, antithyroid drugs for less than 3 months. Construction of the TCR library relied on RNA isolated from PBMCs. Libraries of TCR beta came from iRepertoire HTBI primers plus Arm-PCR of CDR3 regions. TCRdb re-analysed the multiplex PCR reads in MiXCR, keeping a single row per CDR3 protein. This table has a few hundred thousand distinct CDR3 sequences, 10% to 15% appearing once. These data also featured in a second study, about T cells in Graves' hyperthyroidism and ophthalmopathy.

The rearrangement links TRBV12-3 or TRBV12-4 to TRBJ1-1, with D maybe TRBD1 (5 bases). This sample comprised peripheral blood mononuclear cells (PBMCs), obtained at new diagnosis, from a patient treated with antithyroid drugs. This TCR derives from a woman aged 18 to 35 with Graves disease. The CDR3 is CASSLAGGIPEAFF. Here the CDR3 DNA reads TGTGCCAGCAGTTTAGCGGGGGGAATACCTGAAGCTTTCTTT.